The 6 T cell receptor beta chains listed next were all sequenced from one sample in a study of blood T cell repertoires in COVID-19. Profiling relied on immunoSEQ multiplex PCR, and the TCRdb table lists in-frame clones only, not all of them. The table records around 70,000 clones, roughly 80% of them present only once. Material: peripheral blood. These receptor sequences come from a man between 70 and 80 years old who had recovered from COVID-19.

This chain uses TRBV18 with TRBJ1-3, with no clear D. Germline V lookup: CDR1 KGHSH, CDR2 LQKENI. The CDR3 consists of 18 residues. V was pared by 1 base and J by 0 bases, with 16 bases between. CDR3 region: CASSPQNFAASSGNTIYF. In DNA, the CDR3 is TGTGCCAGCTCACCACAAAATTTCGCAGCGAGCTCTGGAAACACCATATATTTT. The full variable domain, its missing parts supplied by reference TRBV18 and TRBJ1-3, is NAGVMQNPRHLVRRRGQEARLRCSPMKGHSHVYWYRQLPEEGLKFMVYLQKENIIDESGMPKERFSAEFPKEGPSILRIQQVVRGDSAAYFCASSPQNFAASSGNTIYFGEGSWLTVV.

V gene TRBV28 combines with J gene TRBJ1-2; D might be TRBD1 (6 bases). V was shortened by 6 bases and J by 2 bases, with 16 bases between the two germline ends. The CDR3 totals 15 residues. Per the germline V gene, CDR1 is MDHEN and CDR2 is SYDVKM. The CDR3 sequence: CASRQASGVNYGYTF. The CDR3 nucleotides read TGTGCCAGCAGGCAGGCGTCAGGGGTGAACTATGGCTACACCTTC.

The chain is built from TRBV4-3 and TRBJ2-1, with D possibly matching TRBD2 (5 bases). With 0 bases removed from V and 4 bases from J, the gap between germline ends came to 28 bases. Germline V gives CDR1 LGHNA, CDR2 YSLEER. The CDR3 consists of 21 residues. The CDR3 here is CASSQESTWLGVADSYNEQFF. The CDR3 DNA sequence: TGCGCCAGCAGCCAAGAATCAACTTGGCTTGGGGTCGCGGACTCTTACAATGAGCAGTTCTTC.

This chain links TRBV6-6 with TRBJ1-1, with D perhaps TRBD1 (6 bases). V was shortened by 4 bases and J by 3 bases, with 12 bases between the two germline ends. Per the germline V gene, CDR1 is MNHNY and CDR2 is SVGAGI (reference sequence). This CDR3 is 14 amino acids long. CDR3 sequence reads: CASSWTDPYTEAFF. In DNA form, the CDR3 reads TGTGCCAGCAGTTGGACAGATCCCTACACTGAAGCTTTCTTT.

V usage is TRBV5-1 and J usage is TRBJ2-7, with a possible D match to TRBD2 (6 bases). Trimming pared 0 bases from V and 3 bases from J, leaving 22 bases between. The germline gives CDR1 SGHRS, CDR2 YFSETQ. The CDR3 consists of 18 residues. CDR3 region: CASSLVGFNGGDNYEQYF. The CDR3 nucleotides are TGCGCCAGCAGCTTGGTGGGCTTTAACGGAGGGGATAACTACGAGCAGTACTTC. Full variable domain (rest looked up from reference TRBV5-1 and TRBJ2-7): KAGVTQTPRYLIKTRGQQVTLSCSPISGHRSVSWYQQTPGQGLQFLFEYFSETQRNKGNFPGRFSGRQFSNSRSEMNVSTLELGDSALYLCASSLVGFNGGDNYEQYFGPGTRLTVT.

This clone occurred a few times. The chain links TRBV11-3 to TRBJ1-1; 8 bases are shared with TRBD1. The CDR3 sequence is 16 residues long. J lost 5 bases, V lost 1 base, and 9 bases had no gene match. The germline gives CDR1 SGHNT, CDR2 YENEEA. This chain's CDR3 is CASSLVSPGQETEAFF. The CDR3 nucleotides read TGTGCCAGCAGCTTAGTTTCACCGGGACAGGAGACTGAAGCTTTCTTT.